These 5 T cell receptor beta chains were all obtained from the same sample, sequenced in a study of a mutant IDH1 vaccine in newly diagnosed glioma. Time point noted: baseline, week 1 (first vaccination visit). Described treatment: pre-vaccination baseline after standard-of-care therapy. Method: immunoSEQ multiplex PCR; TCRdb's copy keeps in-frame clones and lacks some. The sample includes tens of thousands of clones, 83% of them seen just once. The specimen comprised PBMCs, sampled from a glioma patient treated with radiotherapy, temozolomide or both. These receptors originate from a woman aged 45 to 65 with glioma.

In DNA form, the CDR3 reads TGCAGCGTTGAAGACGTACAGGGGCTAGGAGGCTACACCTTC. It yields the protein CSVEDVQGLGGYTF. This chain connects TRBV29-1 to TRBJ1-2; 7 bases are a match to TRBD1. The V gene end was trimmed by 0 bases and the J gene end by 8 bases; junction bases not matched to a gene: 9. The V gene's germline CDR1 is SQVTM and CDR2 ANQGSEA. The CDR3 has 14 amino acids. Full variable domain (remainder filled in from reference TRBV29-1 and TRBJ1-2): SAVISQKPSRDICQRGTSLTIQCQVDSQVTMMFWYRQQPGQSLTLIATANQGSEATYESGFVIDKFPISRPNLTFSTLTVSNMSPEDSSIYLCSVEDVQGLGGYTFGSGTRLTVV.

V gene TRBV30 combines with J gene TRBJ1-2, with TRBD1 as a possible D gene (5 bases). Looked up from germline, CDR1 is GTSNPN and CDR2 is SVGIG (reference sequence). This CDR3 spans 14 amino acids. V lost 0 bases and J 6 bases, leaving 14 bases between the germline ends. CDR3 loop: CAWSVAGYKDGYTF. CDR3 nucleotide sequence: TGTGCCTGGAGTGTAGCAGGGTATAAGGATGGCTACACCTTC.

J is TRBJ1-6 and V is TRBV11-2, with D unclear. Deletions cut 1 base from V and 0 bases from J, with 10 bases between. Germline V CDR1 and CDR2: SGHAT, FQNNGV. This CDR3 is built from 17 residues. CDR3 loop: CASSLGVRSSYNSPLHF. CDR3 sequence (DNA): TGTGCCAGCAGCTTAGGGGTCCGGAGCTCCTATAATTCACCCCTCCACTTT.

This chain uses TRBV20-1 with TRBJ2-1; D is uncertain. This CDR3 region has 11 residues. The V end lost 2 bases, the J end lost 11 bases, and 10 bases lay between the germline ends. CDR1 DFQATT and CDR2 SNEGSKA come from the germline V gene (reference sequence). In DNA, the CDR3 is TGCAGTGCTAGAACCGACCGGCAGCAGTTCTTC. Its translation is CSARTDRQQFF.

The chain is built from TRBV5-8 and TRBJ1-3, with D possibly being TRBD1 (6 bases). V gave up 0 bases and J gave up 9 bases, with 13 bases separating them. The CDR3 extends over 14 amino acids. CDR1 is SGHTS, CDR2 YDEGEE, per germline. CDR3 region: CASSLGQGFGTIYF. The CDR3 DNA sequence: TGTGCCAGCAGCTTGGGGCAGGGGTTCGGCACCATATATTTT.